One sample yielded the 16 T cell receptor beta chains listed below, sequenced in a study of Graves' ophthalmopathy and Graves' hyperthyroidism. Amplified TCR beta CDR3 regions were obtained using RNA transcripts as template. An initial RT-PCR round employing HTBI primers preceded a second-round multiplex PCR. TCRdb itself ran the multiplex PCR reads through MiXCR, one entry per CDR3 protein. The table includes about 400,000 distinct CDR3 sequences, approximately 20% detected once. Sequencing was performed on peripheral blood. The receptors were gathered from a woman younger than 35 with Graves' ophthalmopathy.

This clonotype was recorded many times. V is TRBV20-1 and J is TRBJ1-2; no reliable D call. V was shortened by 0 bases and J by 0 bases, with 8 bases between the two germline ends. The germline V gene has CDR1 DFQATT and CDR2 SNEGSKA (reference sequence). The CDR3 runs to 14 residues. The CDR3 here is CSARELVANYGYTF. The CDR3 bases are TGCAGTGCTAGAGAGTTAGTAGCTAACTATGGCTACACCTTC.

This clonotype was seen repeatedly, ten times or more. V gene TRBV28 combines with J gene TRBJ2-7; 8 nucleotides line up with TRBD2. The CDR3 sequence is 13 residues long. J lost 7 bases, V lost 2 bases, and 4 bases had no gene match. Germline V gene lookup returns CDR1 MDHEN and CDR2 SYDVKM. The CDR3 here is CASSLRLANEQYF. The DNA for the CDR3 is TGTGCCAGCAGTTTACGACTAGCGAATGAGCAGTACTTC.

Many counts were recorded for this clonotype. CDR3 coding DNA: TGTGCCAGCAGTTTAACCCGCGAGAACACTGAAGCTTTCTTT. Translation gives CASSLTRENTEAFF. J is TRBJ1-1 and V is TRBV12-3 or TRBV12-4, with D hard to call. V shed 2 bases and J shed 1 base, with 8 bases lying between them. This CDR3 spans 14 amino acids.

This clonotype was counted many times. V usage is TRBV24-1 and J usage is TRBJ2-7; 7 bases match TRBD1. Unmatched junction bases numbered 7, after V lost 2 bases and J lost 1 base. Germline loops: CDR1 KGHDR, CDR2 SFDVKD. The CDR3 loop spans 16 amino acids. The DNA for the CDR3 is TGTGCCACCAGTGATTCCCGGGACAGACGTTCCTACGAGCAGTACTTC. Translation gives CATSDSRDRRSYEQYF.

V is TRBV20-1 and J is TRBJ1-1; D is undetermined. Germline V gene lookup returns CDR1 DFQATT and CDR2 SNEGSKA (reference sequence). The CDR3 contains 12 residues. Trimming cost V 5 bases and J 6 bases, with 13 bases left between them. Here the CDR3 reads CSAPGRNAEAFF. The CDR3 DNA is TGCAGTGCTCCCGGGCGCAACGCTGAAGCTTTCTTT.

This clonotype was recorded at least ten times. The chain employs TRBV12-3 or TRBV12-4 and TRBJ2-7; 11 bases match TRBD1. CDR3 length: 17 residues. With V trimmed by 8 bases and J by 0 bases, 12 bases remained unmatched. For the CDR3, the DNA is TGTGCCAGCGCCGGGACAGGGGGTCTCCCCAGCTCCTACGAGCAGTACTTC. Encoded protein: CASAGTGGLPSSYEQYF.

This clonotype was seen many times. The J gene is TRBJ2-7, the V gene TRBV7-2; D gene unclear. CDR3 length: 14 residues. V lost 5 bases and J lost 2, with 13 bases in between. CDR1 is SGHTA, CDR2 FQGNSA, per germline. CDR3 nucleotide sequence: TGTGCCAGCAGCCCGGGTGGAACAGCCTACGAGCAGTACTTC. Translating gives CASSPGGTAYEQYF.

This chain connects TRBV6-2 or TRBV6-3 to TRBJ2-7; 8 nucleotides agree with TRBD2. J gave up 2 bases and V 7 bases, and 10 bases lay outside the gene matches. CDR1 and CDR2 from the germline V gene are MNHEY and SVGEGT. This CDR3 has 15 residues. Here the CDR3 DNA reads TGTGCCAGCATGGGTTGGAGCGGGGGAGCCTACGAGCAGTACTTC. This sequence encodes CASMGWSGGAYEQYF.

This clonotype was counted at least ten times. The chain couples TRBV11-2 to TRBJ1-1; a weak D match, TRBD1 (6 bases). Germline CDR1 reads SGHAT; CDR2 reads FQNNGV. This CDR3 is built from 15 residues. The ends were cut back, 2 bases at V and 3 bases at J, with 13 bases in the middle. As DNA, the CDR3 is TGTGCCAGCAGCTTACGGGGGGCGGCGGACACTGAAGCTTTCTTT. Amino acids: CASSLRGAADTEAFF.

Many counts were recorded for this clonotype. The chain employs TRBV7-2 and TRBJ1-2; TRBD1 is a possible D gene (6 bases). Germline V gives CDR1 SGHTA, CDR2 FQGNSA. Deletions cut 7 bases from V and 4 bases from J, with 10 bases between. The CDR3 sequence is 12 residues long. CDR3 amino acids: CASTWDIYGYTF. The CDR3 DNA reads TGTGCCAGCACCTGGGACATCTATGGCTACACCTTC.

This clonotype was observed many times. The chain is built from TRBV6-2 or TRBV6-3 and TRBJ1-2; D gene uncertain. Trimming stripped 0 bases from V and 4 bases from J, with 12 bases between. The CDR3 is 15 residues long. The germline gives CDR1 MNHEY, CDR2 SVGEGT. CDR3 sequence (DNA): TGTGCCAGCAGTTACTCGGTGTCGGTGGTCTATGGCTACACCTTC. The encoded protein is CASSYSVSVVYGYTF.

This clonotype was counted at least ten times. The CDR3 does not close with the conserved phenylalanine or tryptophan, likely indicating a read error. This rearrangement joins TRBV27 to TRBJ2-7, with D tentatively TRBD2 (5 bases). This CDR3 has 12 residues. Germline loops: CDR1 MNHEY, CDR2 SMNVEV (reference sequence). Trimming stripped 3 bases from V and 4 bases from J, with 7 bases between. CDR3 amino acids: CASSLPGYEQYS. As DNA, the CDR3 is TGTGCCAGCAGTTTGCCGGGGTACGAGCAGTACTCC.

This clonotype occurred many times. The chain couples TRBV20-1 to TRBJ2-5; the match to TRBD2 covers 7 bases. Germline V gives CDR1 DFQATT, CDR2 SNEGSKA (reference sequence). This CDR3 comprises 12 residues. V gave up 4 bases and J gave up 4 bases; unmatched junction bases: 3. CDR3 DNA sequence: TGCAGTGCTAACCCGGGGGGAGAGACCCAGTACTTC. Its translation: CSANPGGETQYF.

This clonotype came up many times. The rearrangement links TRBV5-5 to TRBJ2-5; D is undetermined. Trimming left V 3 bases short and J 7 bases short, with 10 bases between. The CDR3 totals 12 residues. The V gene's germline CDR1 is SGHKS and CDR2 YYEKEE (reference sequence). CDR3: CASSSLGWTQYF. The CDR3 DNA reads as TGTGCCAGCAGCTCCCTAGGGTGGACCCAGTACTTC.

In nucleotides, the CDR3 is TGTGCCAGCAGCGAGGGGGACCAGGGGAGGAATGCCCAGTACTTC. Translation: CASSEGDQGRNAQYF. The rearrangement joins TRBV7-2 to TRBJ2-5; D assignment may be TRBD1 or TRBD2 (6 bases each). Trimming pared 5 bases from V and 9 bases from J, leaving 22 bases between. This CDR3 comprises 15 residues. Germline CDR1 SGHTA, CDR2 FQGNSA.

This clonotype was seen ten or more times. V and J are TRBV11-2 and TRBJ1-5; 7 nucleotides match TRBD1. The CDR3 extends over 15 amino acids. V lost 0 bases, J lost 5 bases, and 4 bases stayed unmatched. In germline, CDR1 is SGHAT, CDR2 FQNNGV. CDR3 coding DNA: TGTGCCAGCAGCTTAGACCCAGGGGGAGATCAGCCCCAGCATTTT. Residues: CASSLDPGGDQPQHF.